In this sample, the clone carrying this T cell receptor beta chain turned up many times. The data stem from a study of regulatory T cells in long-lasting Graves disease. Library construction for TCR beta used iRepertoire HTBI primers and Arm-PCR of CDR3 regions. TCRdb itself ran the multiplex PCR reads through MiXCR, one entry per CDR3 protein. Among some 400,000 distinct CDR3 sequences listed, 15% were seen once. The time point was: newly diagnosed GD, antithyroid drugs for less than 3 months. Generation of the TCR library employed RNA extracted from PBMCs. Patients hailed from an endocrinology department in Xi'an, China. Germline CDR1 reads SGHVS; CDR2 reads FQNEAQ. The V gene end was trimmed by 0 bases and the J gene end by 3 bases; junction bases not matched to a gene: 2. CDR3 length: 16 residues. The data also belong to a second study, concerning T cells in Graves' hyperthyroidism and ophthalmopathy.

The material was peripheral blood mononuclear cells (PBMCs), obtained at new diagnosis, from a patient treated with antithyroid drugs. This TCR derives from a woman in her thirties with Graves disease. The gene calls are TRBV7-8 and TRBJ2-5; 12 bases are a match to TRBD2. CDR3: CASSLAGLAGKETQYF. CDR3 in DNA: TGTGCCAGCAGCTTAGCGGGACTAGCGGGTAAAGAGACCCAGTACTTC.